This T cell receptor (beta chain) was sequenced in a study of T-cell reconstitution after alpha-beta-depleted transplantation in children. Unique molecular identifiers were used in preparing the TCRbeta library. TCRdb re-called the PCR reads through MiXCR, storing one row per CDR3 protein. Of 260,000 or so distinct CDR3 sequences in the sample, 12% are singletons; the top ten hold roughly 2.6%. This clonotype was recorded many times. V lost 1 base, J lost 10 bases, and 16 bases lay in between. Germline CDR1 LGHNA, CDR2 YSLEER. CDR3 size: 15 residues. This TCR came from a human donor who donated a stem cell graft to a child with acute lymphoblastic leukemia. Sequenced here: PBMCs from the stem cell graft donor, sampled from the stem cell graft. J is TRBJ1-4 and V is TRBV4-3; TRBD1 is a possible D gene (6 bases). The CDR3 DNA is TGCGCCAGCAGCCAAGGGGACATCCAGGCGGGAAAACTGTTTTTT. It is translated as CASSQGDIQAGKLFF.